The sequence of this T cell receptor (beta chain) was determined in a study of blood T cell repertoires in COVID-19. The CDR3 loop spans 12 amino acids. CDR1 is SQVTM, CDR2 ANQGSEA, per germline. V was pared by 3 bases and J by 10 bases, with 8 bases of the junction left unmatched. Data came from immunoSEQ multiplex PCR; TCRdb stores just in-frame clones and leaves some out. Among about 140,000 clones listed, over 75% were seen once. The chain links TRBV29-1 to TRBJ1-1; 7 positions match TRBD1. The source material was peripheral blood. This clonotype was sampled from a human donor in a cohort sampled during active COVID-19. CDR3 in DNA: TGCAGCGTTGACAGGGGGAAATCGGGAGCTTTCTTT. Its protein is CSVDRGKSGAFF.